This passage covers 20 T cell receptor beta chains from one sample sequenced in a study of T cell changes during pregnancy in multiple sclerosis. Data came from immunoSEQ multiplex PCR; TCRdb stores just in-frame clones and leaves some out. Of more than 55,000 clones in the sample, approximately 90% were seen once. The sample in question was peripheral blood, obtained in the second trimester of pregnancy. The receptors stem from a female donor with multiple sclerosis, enrolled in a pregnancy study.

V and J are TRBV7-9 and TRBJ1-2; maybe TRBD1 (5 bases). CDR1 SEHNR and CDR2 FQNEAQ come from the germline V gene (reference sequence). This CDR3 is built from 15 residues. Between the trimmed V and J ends, which lost 0 bases and 4 bases, there was a span of 12 bases. The CDR3 reads CASSLAGGSGYGYTF. In nucleotides, the CDR3 is TGTGCCAGCAGCTTAGCGGGGGGTAGCGGCTATGGCTACACCTTC.

V gene TRBV5-4 combines with J gene TRBJ2-3; possibly TRBD1 for D (6 bases). V was clipped by 5 bases and J by 3 bases, with 19 bases between them. CDR3 length: 16 residues. Germline-derived CDR1 and CDR2 are SGHNT and YYREEE (reference sequence). The CDR3 DNA sequence: TGTGCCAGCAGATCTTGGGGCAGGGGAGTGACAGATACGCAGTATTTT. It translates to CASRSWGRGVTDTQYF.

This chain links TRBV18 with TRBJ1-2; tentatively, D is TRBD1 (5 bases). The V and J ends lost 2 bases and 7 bases respectively, with 20 bases between them. Germline V gene lookup returns CDR1 KGHSH and CDR2 LQKENI. The CDR3 runs 16 residues. The chain's CDR3 is CASSPSTGPGAGGYTF. The CDR3 nucleotides are TGTGCCAGCTCACCATCAACAGGACCGGGAGCAGGTGGCTACACCTTC. Full variable domain (rest looked up from reference TRBV18 and TRBJ1-2): NAGVMQNPRHLVRRRGQEARLRCSPMKGHSHVYWYRQLPEEGLKFMVYLQKENIIDESGMPKERFSAEFPKEGPSILRIQQVVRGDSAAYFCASSPSTGPGAGGYTFGSGTRLTVV.

The genes are TRBV7-2 and TRBJ1-1; 9 bases are shared with TRBD1. Germline V lookup: CDR1 SGHTA, CDR2 FQGNSA. With V trimmed by 4 bases and J by 4 bases, 16 bases remained unmatched. This CDR3 has 18 amino acids. CDR3 nucleotide sequence: TGTGCCAGCAGCTCGGCCTTCCGGGACAGGGTAGTCGGCACTGAAGCTTTCTTT. This sequence encodes CASSSAFRDRVVGTEAFF.

CDR3 coding DNA: TGTGCCAGCAGCTTGGTAGGTAGCGGGGCCCGGGAGCAGTACTTC. Translated: CASSLVGSGAREQYF. This rearrangement joins TRBV5-4 to TRBJ2-7, with 8 bases that match TRBD2. This CDR3 contains 15 residues. Trimming cost V 0 bases and J 7 bases; bases outside gene matches: 9. CDR1 is SGHNT and CDR2 is YYREEE in the germline V gene (reference sequence).

The chain links TRBV11-2 to TRBJ2-3, with D possibly matching TRBD2 (6 bases). CDR3 length: 17 amino acids. Germline values: CDR1 SGHAT, CDR2 FQNNGV. V dropped 6 bases and J dropped 4 bases, with 23 bases sitting between them. The CDR3 DNA reads as TGTGCCAGCAGATCCTACGCGGGGCCTGGTGGGGCAGATACGCAGTATTTT. The encoded protein is CASRSYAGPGGADTQYF.

The V and J genes are TRBV9 and TRBJ2-3, with D possibly being TRBD2 (6 bases). CDR1 and CDR2 (germline): SGDLS, YYNGEE. The CDR3 contains 16 residues. V was shortened by 0 bases and J by 2 bases, with 13 bases between the two germline ends. The CDR3 coding sequence is TGTGCCAGCAGCGTAGGGGGTAGCGGATCCACAGATACGCAGTATTTT. This gives the protein CASSVGGSGSTDTQYF.

This chain links TRBV18 with TRBJ1-1; D uncertain. The CDR3 is 13 amino acids. V shed 2 bases and J shed 5 bases, with 9 bases lying between them. From germline, CDR1 is KGHSH and CDR2 LQKENI. In nucleotides, the CDR3 is TGTGCCAGCTCACCAGGGAGCGATACTGAAGCTTTCTTT. Its translation: CASSPGSDTEAFF.

The chain links TRBV6-5 to TRBJ1-5; a weak D match, TRBD1 (6 bases). Trimming shortened V by 5 bases and J by 4 bases, and 15 bases separated the two germline ends. CDR3 length equals 15 residues. Germline values: CDR1 MNHEY, CDR2 SVGAGI. As DNA, the CDR3 is TGTGCCAGCAGTAGATCCACAGGGCGAAATCAGCCCCAGCATTTT. It translates to CASSRSTGRNQPQHF.

This chain connects TRBV6-5 to TRBJ1-2; 8 positions match TRBD1. V lost 7 bases to trimming and J lost 4 bases; unmatched junction nucleotides: 5. The germline CDR1 and CDR2 sequences are MNHEY and SVGAGI. This CDR3 is built from 13 residues. CDR3 residues: CASTQGASYGYTF. CDR3 DNA sequence: TGTGCCAGCACGCAGGGGGCTTCCTATGGCTACACCTTC.

This sequence joins TRBV21-1 and TRBJ1-1. TRBV21-1 is a documented pseudogene. The CDR3 spans 16 residues. The CDR3: CASSKARGDMNTEAFF. The CDR3 nucleotides are TGTGCCAGCAGCAAAGCGCGGGGCGACATGAACACTGAAGCTTTCTTT.

The chain is built from TRBV5-4 and TRBJ2-3; D is unresolved. The CDR3 runs 13 residues. From germline, CDR1 is SGHNT and CDR2 YYREEE (reference sequence). V shed 4 bases and J shed 0 bases, with 6 bases lying between them. CDR3 protein: CASSLTSTDTQYF. DNA of the CDR3: TGTGCCAGCAGCCTAACTAGCACAGATACGCAGTATTTT.

The chain joins TRBV9 to TRBJ1-2; TRBD1 matches at 7 bases. The CDR3 consists of 17 residues. V trimming: 2 bases; J trimming: 0 bases; junction bases outside the gene matches: 10. Per the germline V gene, CDR1 is SGDLS and CDR2 is YYNGEE. CDR3 in amino acids: CASSVTGTVGTNYGYTF. CDR3 sequence (DNA): TGTGCCAGCAGCGTTACCGGGACAGTTGGGACTAACTATGGCTACACCTTC.

The chain has TRBV4-3 and TRBJ1-1; 9 bases line up with TRBD1. Trimming cost V 3 bases and J 1 base; bases outside gene matches: 0. The germline V gene has CDR1 LGHNA and CDR2 YSLEER. This CDR3 is built from 14 residues. The CDR3 nucleotides are TGCGCCAGCAGCCAGACAGGGGGGAACACTGAAGCTTTCTTT. Encoded protein: CASSQTGGNTEAFF.

The chain carries TRBV10-3 and TRBJ1-1, with 7 bases lining up with TRBD1. The CDR3 has 14 residues. Germline V lookup: CDR1 ENHRY, CDR2 SYGVKD. Trimming at V came to 5 bases and at J to 0 bases, leaving 3 bases not matched to a gene. The CDR3 region is CAISWDSLNTEAFF. CDR3 DNA: TGTGCCATCAGTTGGGACAGCTTGAACACTGAAGCTTTCTTT.

The gene calls are TRBV6-5 and TRBJ2-7; D might be TRBD1 (6 bases). CDR3 length: 14 amino acids. Germline V lookup: CDR1 MNHEY, CDR2 SVGAGI. The ends were cut back, 5 bases at V and 3 bases at J, with 14 bases in the middle. CDR3 sequence reads: CASSTFRGHYEQYF. The CDR3 DNA follows: TGTGCCAGCAGTACTTTCAGGGGACACTACGAGCAGTACTTC.

This rearrangement joins TRBV7-6 to TRBJ2-5, with 15 positions matching TRBD2. There are 17 residues in the CDR3. Germline trimming cut 5 bases from V and 1 base from J; bases unmatched to any gene: 5. Per germline, CDR1 SGHVS and CDR2 FNYEAQ. The CDR3 protein is CASSQGLAGGIQETQYF. Here the CDR3 DNA reads TGTGCCAGCAGCCAGGGACTAGCGGGGGGAATCCAAGAGACCCAGTACTTC.

V usage is TRBV18 and J usage is TRBJ2-1, with a weak D call TRBD1 (6 bases). This CDR3 is built from 13 residues. CDR1 and CDR2 (germline): KGHSH, LQKENI. V was pared by 2 bases and J by 4 bases, with 6 bases between. The CDR3 region is CASSPGQYNEQFF. The CDR3 DNA follows: TGTGCCAGCTCACCAGGACAGTACAATGAGCAGTTCTTC.

The J gene is TRBJ2-5, the V gene TRBV7-6; D not certain. Trimming took off 1 base at V and 3 bases at J, with 9 bases between the two ends. The CDR3 loop spans 14 amino acids. Per the germline V gene, CDR1 is SGHVS and CDR2 is FNYEAQ. The CDR3 DNA sequence: TGTGCCAGCAGCTTAGGAGCGATGGAAGAGACCCAGTACTTC. The encoded protein is CASSLGAMEETQYF.

In regard to this clone: A junction boundary mismatches the germline segment, possibly from a read error. The J gene is TRBJ2-3, the V gene TRBV27; 7 bases line up with TRBD1. The CDR3 runs to 17 residues. Germline V gene sequence: CDR1 MNHEY, CDR2 SMNVEV (reference sequence). CDR3 sequence (DNA): TGTGCCAGCCGTTTATCTGGGTACGGCAGGGGGACAGATACGCAGTATTTT. This encodes CASRLSGYGRGTDTQYF.